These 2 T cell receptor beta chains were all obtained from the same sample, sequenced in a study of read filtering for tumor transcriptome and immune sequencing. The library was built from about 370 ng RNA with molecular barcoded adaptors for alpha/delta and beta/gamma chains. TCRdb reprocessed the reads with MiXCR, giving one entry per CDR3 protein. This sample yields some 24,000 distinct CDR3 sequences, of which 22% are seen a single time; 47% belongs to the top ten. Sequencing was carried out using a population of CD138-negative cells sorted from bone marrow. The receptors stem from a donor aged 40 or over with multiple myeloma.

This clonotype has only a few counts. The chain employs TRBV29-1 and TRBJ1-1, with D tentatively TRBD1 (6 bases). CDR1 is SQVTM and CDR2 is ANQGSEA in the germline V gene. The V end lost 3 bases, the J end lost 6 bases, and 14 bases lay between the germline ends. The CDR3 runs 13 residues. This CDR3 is CSVERQSGAEAFF. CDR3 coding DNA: TGCAGCGTTGAGCGGCAGTCAGGGGCTGAAGCTTTCTTT.

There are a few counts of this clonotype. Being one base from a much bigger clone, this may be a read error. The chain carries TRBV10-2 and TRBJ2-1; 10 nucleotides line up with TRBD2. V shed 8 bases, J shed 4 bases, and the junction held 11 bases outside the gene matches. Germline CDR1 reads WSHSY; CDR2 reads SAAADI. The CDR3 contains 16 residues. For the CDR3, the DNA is TGCGCCAGCGGGGCTAGCGGGGGACCCGCTTACAATGAGCAGTTCTTC. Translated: CASGASGGPAYNEQFF.